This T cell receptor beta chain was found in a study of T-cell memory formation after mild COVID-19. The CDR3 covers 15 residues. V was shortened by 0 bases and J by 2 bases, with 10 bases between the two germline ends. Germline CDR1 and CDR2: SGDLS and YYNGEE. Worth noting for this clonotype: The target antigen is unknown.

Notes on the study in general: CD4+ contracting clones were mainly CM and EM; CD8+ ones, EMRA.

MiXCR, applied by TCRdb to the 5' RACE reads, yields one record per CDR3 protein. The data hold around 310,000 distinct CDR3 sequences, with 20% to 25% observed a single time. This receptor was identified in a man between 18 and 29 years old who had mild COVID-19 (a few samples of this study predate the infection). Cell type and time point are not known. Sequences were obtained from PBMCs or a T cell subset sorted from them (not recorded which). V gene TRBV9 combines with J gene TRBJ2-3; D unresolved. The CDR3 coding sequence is TGTGCCAGCAGCGTAGCGCCTGGCTACACAGATACGCAGTATTTT. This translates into CASSVAPGYTDTQYF.